This TCR beta chain came from a study of vaccination effects on CD4 cells after COVID-19. The data were produced by immunoSEQ multiplex PCR, yet TCRdb's version contains in-frame clones alone and is incomplete. The table shows 45,000 or so clones, with under 80% occurring only once. CDR3 length: 14 amino acids. Trimming took 0 bases from V and 6 from J; bases not matched to a gene: 3. Germline CDR1 reads SGHNT; CDR2 reads YYREEE (reference sequence). Between days 10 and 11 of culture, CD4+ T cells were separated out. Of the BNT162b2 and mRNA-1273 vaccines, participants received two doses of one or the other. The authors exchanged half the medium for IL-2 medium on days 3 and 7. Study-wide results and caveats: Clones induced by infection and by vaccine showed marked clonal contraction late after vaccination.

For this clone: What it binds is unknown.

The rearrangement links TRBV5-4 to TRBJ2-1; TRBD2 matches 7 bases. This sequence originates from a human donor who received a COVID-19 vaccine. The sample consisted of CD4+ T cells from PBMCs cultured without peptide, taken after COVID-19 vaccination. In DNA form, the CDR3 reads TGTGCCAGCAGCTTGGCCTGGGAGGGCAATGAGCAGTTCTTC. Protein: CASSLAWEGNEQFF.